This note documents a single T cell receptor (beta chain) sequence. Its specificity is not known. Of the isolated RNA, all was reverse transcribed, and so the sequenced material was expressed TCRB transcripts. This table comes from immunoSEQ multiplex PCR, and its TCRdb copy is limited to in-frame clones, with some not included. Of about 150,000 clones listed, under 13% are singletons. The length of the CDR3 is 13 residues. Between the trimmed V and J ends, which lost 4 bases and 5 bases, there was a span of 11 bases. Germline CDR1 SGHVS, CDR2 FQNEAQ. Purity exceeding 98% was reached by all sorted populations. This sample is part of a study of beta chain features in type 1 diabetes. Points from the study as a whole: The study found moderately but significantly shorter TCRB CDR3s in all four CD4+ subsets of Type 1 diabetes patients. Whether TCRB rearrangement is influenced by HLA type went unresolved here. A greater similarity of naive, central memory and Treg TCRB repertoires was seen among patients than among healthy donors.

The receptor was isolated from a man aged 30-40 years with type 1 diabetes. J is TRBJ2-5 and V is TRBV7-8, with D unclear. Sequenced sample: central memory CD4+ T cells from blood. CDR3 sequence (DNA): TGTGCCAGCAGCTCATATACTGAGGAGACCCAGTACTTC. Translated, it gives CASSSYTEETQYF.